Shown below are 20 T cell receptor beta chains from a single sample sequenced in a study of blood T cell repertoires in COVID-19. Method: immunoSEQ multiplex PCR; TCRdb's copy keeps in-frame clones and lacks some. The sample gives 150,000 to 200,000 clones, over 75% of which show up once; about 6.9% is in the top ten. The sample was peripheral blood. These receptors came from a man at least 80 years old with COVID-19, enrolled during active disease.

The chain employs TRBV24-1 and TRBJ1-1; 10 nucleotides align to TRBD1. Per the germline V gene, CDR1 is KGHDR and CDR2 is SFDVKD. The CDR3 has 13 amino acids. The junction had 3 bases not matched to a gene; V was cut back by 5 bases and J by 7 bases. The CDR3 protein is CATSGQGAGEAFF. In nucleotides, the CDR3 is TGTGCCACCAGTGGACAGGGGGCCGGTGAAGCTTTCTTT.

V is TRBV15 and J is TRBJ1-5; D might be TRBD1 (6 bases). V lost 6 bases and J 3 bases, leaving 12 bases between the germline ends. Germline-derived CDR1 and CDR2 are LNHNV and YYDKDF (reference sequence). CDR3 length: 14 amino acids. CDR3 loop: CATSTGQHNQPQHF. The CDR3 nucleotides read TGTGCCACCAGTACAGGGCAACACAATCAGCCCCAGCATTTT.

This clone was counted ten times or more. The chain carries TRBV9 and TRBJ1-1; D call uncertain. Germline V gene sequence: CDR1 SGDLS, CDR2 YYNGEE. The CDR3 has 14 amino acids. V lost 0 bases to trimming and J lost 0 bases, with 6 bases between them. CDR3 DNA: TGTGCCAGCAGCGTAGGAGACTTGAACACTGAAGCTTTCTTT. Translated, it gives CASSVGDLNTEAFF.

The V call is TRBV7-2, the J call TRBJ1-5; D is ambiguous. Trimming stripped 4 bases from V and 2 bases from J, with 15 bases between. CDR1 is SGHTA, CDR2 FQGNSA, per germline. This CDR3 is 16 amino acids long. The DNA for the CDR3 is TGTGCCAGCAGCTCTAGGGTAGCGGGTGGCAATCAGCCCCAGCATTTT. Translated, it gives CASSSRVAGGNQPQHF.

The rearrangement joins TRBV11-3 to TRBJ2-3; a possible D gene is TRBD1 (5 bases). The CDR3 covers 14 residues. CDR1 is SGHNT and CDR2 is YENEEA in the germline V gene. V lost 0 bases to trimming and J lost 6 bases, with 10 bases between them. The DNA of the CDR3 is TGTGCCAGCAGCTTAGACAGGGCACAGGATACGCAGTATTTT. As protein: CASSLDRAQDTQYF.

The J gene is TRBJ2-3, the V gene TRBV5-1; D possibly corresponds to TRBD2 (6 bases). V shed 5 bases and J shed 1 base, with 17 bases lying between them. The CDR3 is made up of 16 amino acids. CDR1 SGHRS and CDR2 YFSETQ come from the germline V gene. CDR3 sequence reads: CASSPGLSGGTDTQYF. CDR3 bases: TGCGCCAGCAGTCCCGGACTCTCGGGGGGCACAGATACGCAGTATTTT.

The rearrangement joins TRBV6-5 to TRBJ1-1; no clear D gene. This CDR3 has 15 residues. V was trimmed by 0 bases and J by 1 base, leaving 9 bases between them. Germline values: CDR1 MNHEY, CDR2 SVGAGI. In DNA, the CDR3 is TGTGCCAGCAGTTACTCGAACACACCGAACACTGAAGCTTTCTTT. Its protein is CASSYSNTPNTEAFF.

About this clone itself: The same CDR3 can be traced to other DNA sequences in this sample. CDR3: CASSLDPGSSYNEQFF. DNA for the CDR3: TGCGCCAGCAGCTTGGATCCGGGGAGCTCCTACAATGAGCAGTTCTTC. V and J are TRBV5-1 and TRBJ2-1, with TRBD2 as a possible D gene (5 bases). The germline CDR1 and CDR2 sequences are SGHRS and YFSETQ. The CDR3 has 16 residues. Deletions cut 0 bases from V and 0 bases from J, with 10 bases between.

The genes are TRBV9 and TRBJ1-5, with D perhaps TRBD1 (6 bases). In germline, CDR1 is SGDLS, CDR2 YYNGEE. Trimming cost V 3 bases and J 6 bases, with 16 bases left between them. CDR3 length: 15 amino acids. CDR3 sequence (DNA): TGTGCCAGCAGCGGAGGAGGGGGAGGGGGTCAGCCCCAGCATTTT. This sequence encodes CASSGGGGGGQPQHF.

The rearrangement joins TRBV9 to TRBJ2-1; TRBD1 agrees at 7 bases. V lost 3 bases and J lost 9; bases outside the gene matches: 6. This CDR3 has 13 residues. CDR1 is SGDLS and CDR2 is YYNGEE in the germline V gene. The CDR3 region is CASSGIQGSEQFF. DNA for the CDR3: TGTGCCAGCAGCGGAATACAGGGGAGTGAGCAGTTCTTC.

The J gene is TRBJ1-1, the V gene TRBV7-3, with D possibly TRBD1 on 6 matching bases. The ends were cut back, 5 bases at V and 7 bases at J, with 14 bases in the middle. Germline V gene lookup returns CDR1 SGHTA and CDR2 FQGTGA. This CDR3 is built from 13 residues. The CDR3 is CASSLDRVREAFF. The CDR3 DNA sequence: TGTGCCAGCAGCCTGGACAGAGTCCGTGAAGCTTTCTTT.

The gene calls are TRBV7-9 and TRBJ1-1; D is ambiguous. Germline V lookup: CDR1 SEHNR, CDR2 FQNEAQ (reference sequence). V lost 5 bases to trimming and J lost 1 base, with 8 bases between them. The CDR3 spans 13 residues. CDR3 protein: CASSPEGNTEAFF. The CDR3, as DNA: TGTGCCAGCAGCCCCGAGGGGAACACTGAAGCTTTCTTT.

The gene calls are TRBV6-5 and TRBJ2-2, with a tentative D call TRBD1 (5 bases). Looked up from germline, CDR1 is MNHEY and CDR2 is SVGAGI. The CDR3 spans 15 residues. V shed 9 bases and J shed 3 bases, with 17 bases lying between them. CDR3 protein: CARPCATAHTGELFF. The CDR3 bases are TGTGCCAGACCTTGCGCGACAGCCCACACCGGGGAGCTGTTTTTT.

The V and J genes are TRBV14 and TRBJ1-4, with D uncertain. V lost 1 base and J 10 bases, leaving 19 bases between the germline ends. The CDR3 contains 16 residues. From germline, CDR1 is SGHDN and CDR2 FVKESK. CDR3 sequence: CASSQVNPASGGKLFF. The CDR3 nucleotides read TGTGCCAGCAGCCAAGTGAATCCGGCGTCCGGAGGAAAACTGTTTTTT. The full variable domain, completed using reference TRBV14 and TRBJ1-4, is EAGVTQFPSHSVIEKGQTVTLRCDPISGHDNLYWYRRVMGKEIKFLLHFVKESKQDESGMPNNRFLAERTGGTYSTLKVQPAELEDSGVYFCASSQVNPASGGKLFFGSGTQLSVL.

This clone was seen a handful of times. This rearrangement joins TRBV9 to TRBJ2-2; D is perhaps TRBD1 (5 bases). Trimming removed 4 bases from V and 6 bases from J, with 10 bases in between. The CDR3 contains 13 residues. Germline V gene data show CDR1 as SGDLS and CDR2 as YYNGEE. CDR3: CASSTDKPGELFF. CDR3 bases: TGTGCCAGCAGCACGGACAAGCCCGGGGAGCTGTTTTTT.

This chain joins TRBV4-1 and TRBJ1-5; D is undetermined. The germline V gene has CDR1 MGHRA and CDR2 YSYEKL. The germline V and J ends were trimmed by 0 bases and 1 base, with 13 bases remaining between them. This CDR3 has 17 residues. The CDR3 DNA reads TGCGCCAGCAGCCAAGACCCGAGGTCGGGGAGCAATCAGCCCCAGCATTTT. Its protein product is CASSQDPRSGSNQPQHF.

The genes are TRBV6-6 and TRBJ2-1; 9 bases agree with TRBD1. Germline lookup yields CDR1 MNHNY and CDR2 SVGAGI (reference sequence). This CDR3 has 15 residues. V was clipped by 2 bases and J by 7 bases; unmatched bases: 6. The CDR3 sequence is CASSYGTGIGNEQFF. CDR3 bases: TGTGCCAGCAGTTACGGGACAGGGATTGGGAATGAGCAGTTCTTC.

J is TRBJ1-3 and V is TRBV10-3; TRBD1 matches at 12 bases. With V trimmed by 7 bases and J by 4 bases, 5 bases remained unmatched. CDR3 length: 15 residues. Germline CDR1 and CDR2: ENHRY and SYGVKD. The DNA of the CDR3 is TGTGCCATCACTCCGGGACAGGGGGCAGGAAACACCATATATTTT. Protein: CAITPGQGAGNTIYF.

Details on this clone: One junction end disagrees with the germline gene, perhaps due to a read error. The chain joins TRBV20-1 to TRBJ1-2; maybe TRBD1 (6 bases). The CDR3 is 11 residues long. CDR1 and CDR2 from the germline V gene are DFQATT and SNEGSKA (reference sequence). The CDR3 is CRASRGDGYTF. Here the CDR3 DNA reads TGCAGAGCTAGCAGGGGTGATGGCTACACCTTC.

V and J are TRBV11-2 and TRBJ2-5, with a tentative D call TRBD1 (5 bases). The germline V and J ends were trimmed by 5 bases and 3 bases, with 13 bases remaining between them. This CDR3 is built from 14 residues. Germline CDR1 and CDR2: SGHAT and FQNNGV. The CDR3 nucleotides are TGTGCCAGCAGCCCCCAGGCAGGGAAAGAGACCCAGTACTTC. It encodes CASSPQAGKETQYF. Filled out from reference TRBV11-2 and TRBJ2-5, the complete variable domain reads EAGVAQSPRYKIIEKRQSVAFWCNPISGHATLYWYQQILGQGPKLLIQFQNNGVVDDSQLPKDRFSAERLKGVDSTLKIQPAKLEDSAVYLCASSPQAGKETQYFGPGTRLLVL.